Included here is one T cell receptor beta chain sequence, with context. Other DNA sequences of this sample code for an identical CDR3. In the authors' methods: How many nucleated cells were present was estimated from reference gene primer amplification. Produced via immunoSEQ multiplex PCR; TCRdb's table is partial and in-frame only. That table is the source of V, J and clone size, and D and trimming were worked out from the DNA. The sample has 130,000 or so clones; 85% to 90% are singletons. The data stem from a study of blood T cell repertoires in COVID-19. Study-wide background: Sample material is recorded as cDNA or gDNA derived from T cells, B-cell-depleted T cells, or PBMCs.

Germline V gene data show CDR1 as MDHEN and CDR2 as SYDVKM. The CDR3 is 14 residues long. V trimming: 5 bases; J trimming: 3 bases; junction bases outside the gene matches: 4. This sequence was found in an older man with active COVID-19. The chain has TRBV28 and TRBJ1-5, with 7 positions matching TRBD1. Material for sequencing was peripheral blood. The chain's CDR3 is CASSPGTVNQPQHF. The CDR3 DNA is TGTGCCAGCAGTCCCGGGACAGTCAATCAGCCCCAGCATTTT.